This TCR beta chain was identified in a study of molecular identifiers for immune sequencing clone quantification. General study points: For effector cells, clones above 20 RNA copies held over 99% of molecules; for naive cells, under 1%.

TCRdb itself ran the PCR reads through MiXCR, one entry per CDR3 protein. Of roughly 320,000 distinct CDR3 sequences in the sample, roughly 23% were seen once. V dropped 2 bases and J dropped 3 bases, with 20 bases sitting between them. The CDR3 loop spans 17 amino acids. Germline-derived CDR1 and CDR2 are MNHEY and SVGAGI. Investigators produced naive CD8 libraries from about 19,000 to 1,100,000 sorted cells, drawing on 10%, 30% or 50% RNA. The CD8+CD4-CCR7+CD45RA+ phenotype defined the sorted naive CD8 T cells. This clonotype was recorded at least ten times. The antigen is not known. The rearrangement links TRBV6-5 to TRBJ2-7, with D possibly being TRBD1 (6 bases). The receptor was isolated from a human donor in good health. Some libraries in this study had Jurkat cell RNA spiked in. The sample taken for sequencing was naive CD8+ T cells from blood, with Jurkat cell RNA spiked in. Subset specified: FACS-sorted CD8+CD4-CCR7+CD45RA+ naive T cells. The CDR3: CASSYATGTPRGYEQYF. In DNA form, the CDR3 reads TGTGCCAGCAGTTACGCCACCGGGACCCCCAGGGGCTACGAGCAGTACTTC.